The source of this T cell receptor (beta chain) is a study of technical replicates of blood from a handful of donors. CDR3 length equals 18 residues. Germline V lookup: CDR1 MDHEN, CDR2 SYDVKM. Unmatched junction bases numbered 13, after V lost 2 bases and J lost 3 bases. Data came from immunoSEQ multiplex PCR; TCRdb stores just in-frame clones and leaves some out. The table records 40,000 to 55,000 clones, more than 95% of them present only once. The chain has TRBV28 and TRBJ2-3; 8 bases fit TRBD1. The sequencing input was T cells isolated from PBMCs. The clonotype comes from a human donor in good health. The CDR3 sequence: CASSLGTLRDRRTDTQYF. The CDR3 region has the DNA TGTGCCAGCAGTTTAGGAACCCTCCGGGACAGGAGAACAGATACGCAGTATTTT.